One TCR beta chain is described in this entry. Time point defined: cycle 4 day 1 (C4D1), after less than 7 weeks of nivolumab. Every patient was affected by relapse after autologous stem cell transplantation, while exposure to brentuximab vedotin was not uniform. This sample is part of a study of PD-1 blockade in classical Hodgkin lymphoma. This CDR3 is 16 amino acids long. Trimming removed 3 bases from V and 2 bases from J; junction bases left unmatched: 9. Germline V CDR1 and CDR2: WNHNN, SYGVQD (reference sequence). Only in-frame clones appear in the TCRdb table, and some are missing; sequencing was by immunoSEQ multiplex PCR. This sample has about 96,000 clones; 85% to 95% occur once, and the top ten carry roughly 1.9%.

The sequences come from peripheral blood mononuclear cells (PBMCs), collected before the fourth cycle of nivolumab. The TCR originated in a human donor with classical Hodgkin lymphoma. This rearrangement joins TRBV10-1 to TRBJ2-7, with TRBD1 matching 8 bases. CDR3 sequence (DNA): TGCGCCAGCAGTGATAGGTGGACAGGGAATGCCTACGAGCAGTACTTC. Amino acids: CASSDRWTGNAYEQYF.